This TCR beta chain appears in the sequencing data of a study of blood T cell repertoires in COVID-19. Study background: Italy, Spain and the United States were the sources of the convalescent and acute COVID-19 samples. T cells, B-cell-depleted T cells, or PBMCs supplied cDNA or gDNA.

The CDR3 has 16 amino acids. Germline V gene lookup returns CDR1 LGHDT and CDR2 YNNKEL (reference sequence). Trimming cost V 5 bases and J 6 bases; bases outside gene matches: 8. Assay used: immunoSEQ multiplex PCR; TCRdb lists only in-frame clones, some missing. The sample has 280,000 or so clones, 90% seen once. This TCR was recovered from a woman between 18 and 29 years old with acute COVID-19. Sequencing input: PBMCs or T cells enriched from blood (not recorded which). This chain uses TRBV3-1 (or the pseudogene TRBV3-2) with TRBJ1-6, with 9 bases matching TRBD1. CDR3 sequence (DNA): TGTGCCAGCAGCATATCAGGACAGGGGAGTAATTCACCCCTCCACTTT. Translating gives CASSISGQGSNSPLHF.